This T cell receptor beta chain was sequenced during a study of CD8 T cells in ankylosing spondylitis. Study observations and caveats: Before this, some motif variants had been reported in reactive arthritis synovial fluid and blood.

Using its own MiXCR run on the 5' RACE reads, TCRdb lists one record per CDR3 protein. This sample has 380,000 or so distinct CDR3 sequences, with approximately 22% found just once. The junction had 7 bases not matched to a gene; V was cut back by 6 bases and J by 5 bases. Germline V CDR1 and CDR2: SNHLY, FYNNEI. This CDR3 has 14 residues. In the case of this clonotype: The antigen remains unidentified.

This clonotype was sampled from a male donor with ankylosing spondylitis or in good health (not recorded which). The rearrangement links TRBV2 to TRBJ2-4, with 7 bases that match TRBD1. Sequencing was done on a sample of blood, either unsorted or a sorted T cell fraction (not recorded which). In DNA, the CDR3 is TGTGCCAGCAGGGGACAGTTTGGCCAAAACATTCAGTACTTC. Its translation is CASRGQFGQNIQYF.